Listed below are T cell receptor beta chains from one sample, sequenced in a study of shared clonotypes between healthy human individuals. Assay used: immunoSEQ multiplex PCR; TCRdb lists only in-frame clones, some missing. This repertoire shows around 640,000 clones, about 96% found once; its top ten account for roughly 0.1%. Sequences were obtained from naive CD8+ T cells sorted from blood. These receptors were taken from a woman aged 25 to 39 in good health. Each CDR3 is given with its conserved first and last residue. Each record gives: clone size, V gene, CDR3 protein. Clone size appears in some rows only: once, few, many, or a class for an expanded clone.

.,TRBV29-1,CSVSDGLLFGYTF
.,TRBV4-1,CASSQVRGANSPLHF
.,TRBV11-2,CASSSFKREGGYNEQFF
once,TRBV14,CASSPGPLGNEQFF
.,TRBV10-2,CATTGSYEQYF
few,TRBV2,CASRGGDNYGYTF
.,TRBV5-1,CASSSGLAGPNTGELFF
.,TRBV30,CAWGEGLVFYNEQFF
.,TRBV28,CASSPDSSNTEAFF
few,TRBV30,CAWADTEAFF
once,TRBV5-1,CASGQGYEQYF
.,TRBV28,CASRGRIGADGKTYSGNTIYF
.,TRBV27,CASGTSGTTYEQYF
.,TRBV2,CASSEGVAKIYEQYF
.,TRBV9,CASSAGLGAYEQYF
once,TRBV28,CASSFTTGELFF
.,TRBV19,CASSIDDRAGTEAFF
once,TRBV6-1,CASSEVRGAVWENIQYF
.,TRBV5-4,CASSLALAGKETQYF
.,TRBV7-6,CASSLEFRTSGNTIYF
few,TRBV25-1,CASRDTSEQYF
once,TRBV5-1,CASSLVEGQGYEQYF
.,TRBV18,CASSPLYLSRVETQYF
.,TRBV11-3,CASKRRGAGPGDGYTF
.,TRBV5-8,CASSLGGLAVDTQYF
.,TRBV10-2,CASSIPGLATPDTQYF
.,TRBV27,CASSLGGFSYEQYF
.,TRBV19,CASSRVVGTGELFF